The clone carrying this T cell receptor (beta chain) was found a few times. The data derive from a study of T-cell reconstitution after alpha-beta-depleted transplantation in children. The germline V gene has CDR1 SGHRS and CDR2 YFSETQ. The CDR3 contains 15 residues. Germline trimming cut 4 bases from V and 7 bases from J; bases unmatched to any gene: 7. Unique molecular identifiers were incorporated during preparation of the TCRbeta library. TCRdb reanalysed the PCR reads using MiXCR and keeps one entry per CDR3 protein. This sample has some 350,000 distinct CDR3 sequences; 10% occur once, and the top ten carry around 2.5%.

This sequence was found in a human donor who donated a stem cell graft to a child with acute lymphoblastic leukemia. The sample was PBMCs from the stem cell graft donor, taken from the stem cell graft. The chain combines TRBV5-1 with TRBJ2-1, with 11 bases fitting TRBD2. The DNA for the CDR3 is TGCGCCAGCAGCCTTACTAGCGGGAGTCGTAATGAGCAGTTCTTC. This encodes CASSLTSGSRNEQFF.